The 28 T cell receptor beta chains below were found in one sample sequenced in a study of blood T cell repertoires in COVID-19. TCRdb keeps only in-frame clones here, not all; method: immunoSEQ multiplex PCR. The sample shows roughly 140,000 clones, approximately 82% of them seen only once. The material sequenced was peripheral blood. Receptors were obtained from a woman between 45 and 65 years old in a cohort sampled during active or convalescent COVID-19.

The chain employs TRBV7-8 and TRBJ1-5; a weak D match, TRBD1 (6 bases). V lost 2 bases and J lost 0, with 11 bases in between. This CDR3 spans 16 amino acids. Germline V gene data show CDR1 as SGHVS and CDR2 as FQNEAQ. In DNA form, the CDR3 reads TGTGCCAGCAGCTTAAGGGGGACCTATAGCAATCAGCCCCAGCATTTT. Translation: CASSLRGTYSNQPQHF.

This clone was seen a single time. The genes are TRBV6-2 or TRBV6-3 and TRBJ2-3; D may be TRBD2 (5 bases). The CDR3 is 17 amino acids. V was shortened by 2 bases and J by 2 bases, with 17 bases between the two germline ends. Germline CDR1 reads MNHEY; CDR2 reads SVGEGT. For the CDR3, the DNA is TGTGCCAGCAGTTACCCGGAGCTTTACGGGAACACAGATACGCAGTATTTT. Translation: CASSYPELYGNTDTQYF.

This rearrangement joins TRBV18 to TRBJ2-5; possible D gene TRBD2, 5 bases. The CDR3 has 13 amino acids. V gave up 4 bases and J gave up 5 bases, with 11 bases separating them. Germline V gene lookup returns CDR1 KGHSH and CDR2 LQKENI. DNA for the CDR3: TGTGCCAGCTCACGCGGGTCCGGGGAGACCCAGTACTTC. Encoded protein: CASSRGSGETQYF. Variable domain in full (rest from reference TRBV18 and TRBJ2-5): NAGVMQNPRHLVRRRGQEARLRCSPMKGHSHVYWYRQLPEEGLKFMVYLQKENIIDESGMPKERFSAEFPKEGPSILRIQQVVRGDSAAYFCASSRGSGETQYFGPGTRLLVL.

The rearrangement links TRBV7-2 to TRBJ2-6; D perhaps matches TRBD1 (5 bases). This CDR3 contains 16 residues. V was pared by 1 base and J by 2 bases, with 9 bases between. In germline, CDR1 is SGHTA, CDR2 FQGNSA. The chain's CDR3 is CASSLEGPTGANVLTF. In nucleotides, the CDR3 is TGTGCCAGCAGCTTAGAGGGGCCGACTGGGGCCAACGTCCTGACTTTC.

This chain joins TRBV3-1 (or the pseudogene TRBV3-2) and TRBJ2-2, with 7 bases identical to TRBD1. Trimming at V came to 4 bases and at J to 5 bases, leaving 1 base not matched to a gene. Germline lookup yields CDR1 LGHDT and CDR2 YNNKEL (reference sequence). This CDR3 has 13 residues. CDR3 loop: CASSPRGTGELFF. The CDR3 DNA reads as TGTGCCAGCAGCCCCAGGGGGACCGGGGAGCTGTTTTTT.

The CDR3 protein is CATSRDRGYGYTF. CDR3 nucleotide sequence: TGTGCCACCAGCAGAGATCGGGGGTATGGCTACACCTTC. The chain combines TRBV15 with TRBJ1-2; the D gene is possibly TRBD1 (5 bases). Between the trimmed V and J ends, which lost 0 bases and 5 bases, there was a span of 7 bases. There are 13 residues in the CDR3. Germline V lookup: CDR1 LNHNV, CDR2 YYDKDF (reference sequence).

The chain recombines TRBV11-2 with TRBJ1-3; TRBD1 is a possible D gene (5 bases). This CDR3 contains 15 residues. V was shortened by 7 bases and J by 6 bases, with 19 bases between the two germline ends. Germline V gives CDR1 SGHAT, CDR2 FQNNGV. In nucleotides, the CDR3 is TGTGCCAGCACCCCCCTGACAGCTAACGAAAACACCATATATTTT. Protein sequence: CASTPLTANENTIYF.

This rearrangement joins TRBV19 to TRBJ1-5; 9 nucleotides agree with TRBD1. This CDR3 is 16 amino acids long. Trimming took 1 base from V and 6 from J; bases not matched to a gene: 7. Germline loops: CDR1 LNHDA, CDR2 SQIVND (reference sequence). CDR3: CASSIADRGDAQPQHF. The CDR3 nucleotides are TGTGCCAGTAGTATAGCGGACAGGGGAGATGCTCAGCCCCAGCATTTT.

CDR3 protein: CATSRDGGGLNNQPQHF. CDR3 DNA sequence: TGTGCCACCAGCAGAGATGGGGGGGGCTTGAACAATCAGCCCCAGCATTTT. This chain links TRBV15 with TRBJ1-5; a possible D gene is TRBD1 (6 bases). V was pared by 0 bases and J by 3 bases, with 15 bases between. This CDR3 comprises 17 residues. Germline V CDR1 and CDR2: LNHNV, YYDKDF (reference sequence).

The chain combines TRBV11-1 with TRBJ2-1, with D maybe TRBD2 (7 bases). Deletions cut 3 bases from V and 9 bases from J, with 18 bases between. The germline V gene encodes CDR1 SGHAT and CDR2 FQDESV (reference sequence). The CDR3 contains 15 residues. The CDR3 here is CASSLVGGPGGEQFF. The CDR3 DNA is TGTGCCAGCAGCTTGGTCGGGGGGCCTGGGGGTGAGCAGTTCTTC.

In this sample, this clone turned up a few times. The chain uses TRBV5-1 and TRBJ1-5, with TRBD1 matching 9 bases. V lost 7 bases and J lost 7; bases outside the gene matches: 9. Per germline, CDR1 SGHRS and CDR2 YFSETQ. CDR3 length: 14 residues. The CDR3 nucleotides are TGCGCCAGCCGCGCACAGGGGGCTGGGCAGCCCCAGCATTTT. It specifies CASRAQGAGQPQHF.

This sequence joins TRBV2 and TRBJ1-5; no clear D gene. Between the trimmed V and J ends, which lost 2 bases and 2 bases, there was a span of 4 bases. The CDR3 runs to 13 residues. The germline V gene has CDR1 SNHLY and CDR2 FYNNEI. This CDR3 reads CASSESGNQPQHF. In DNA, the CDR3 is TGTGCCAGCAGTGAATCGGGCAATCAGCCCCAGCATTTT. Filled out from reference TRBV2 and TRBJ1-5, the complete variable domain reads EPEVTQTPSHQVTQMGQEVILRCVPISNHLYFYWYRQILGQKVEFLVSFYNNEISEKSEIFDDQFSVERPDGSNFTLKIRSTKLEDSAMYFCASSESGNQPQHFGDGTRLSIL.

The J gene is TRBJ1-2, the V gene TRBV2; D might be TRBD1 (6 bases). The CDR3 spans 14 residues. The V gene lost 3 bases and the J gene lost 13 bases, with 21 bases spanning the gap. The germline CDR1 and CDR2 sequences are SNHLY and FYNNEI. CDR3 in amino acids: CASSESRWGGRLTF. CDR3 bases: TGTGCCAGCAGTGAGAGCCGCTGGGGGGGCAGACTCACCTTC.

Here the CDR3 DNA reads TGTGCCAGTAGTTCCCCTCGGGAGGGCTACGAGCAGTACTTC. This gives the protein CASSSPREGYEQYF. The V gene is TRBV19, the J gene TRBJ2-7; 8 bases agree with TRBD2. CDR1 is LNHDA, CDR2 SQIVND, per germline (reference sequence). The CDR3 extends over 14 amino acids. Germline trimming cut 5 bases from V and 3 bases from J; bases unmatched to any gene: 6.

The V gene is TRBV30, the J gene TRBJ1-1; the match to TRBD1 covers 8 bases. Trimming took 1 base from V and 4 from J; bases not matched to a gene: 2. CDR3 length: 13 residues. Germline V gene sequence: CDR1 GTSNPN, CDR2 SVGIG (reference sequence). Here the CDR3 DNA reads TGTGCCTGGAGTGCAGGGGGCCTCACTGAAGCTTTCTTT. Amino acids: CAWSAGGLTEAFF.

The V and J genes are TRBV11-2 and TRBJ1-2; tentatively, D is TRBD1 (6 bases). The CDR3 consists of 17 residues. V was pared by 3 bases and J by 4 bases, with 21 bases between. The germline CDR1 and CDR2 sequences are SGHAT and FQNNGV. CDR3 DNA: TGTGCCAGCAGCTTTCCCCACGACACAGGGAGGGGCTATGGCTACACCTTC. Its translation: CASSFPHDTGRGYGYTF.

V usage is TRBV7-3 and J usage is TRBJ2-1; 7 bases map to TRBD1. Germline assignment: CDR1 SGHTA and CDR2 FQGTGA. V dropped 2 bases and J dropped 4; count of bases not matched to a gene: 5. This CDR3 comprises 15 residues. The CDR3 loop reads CASSLFGTEYNEQFF. CDR3 nucleotide sequence: TGTGCCAGCAGCTTATTCGGGACAGAATACAATGAGCAGTTCTTC.

The chain recombines TRBV24-1 with TRBJ2-6, with 8 bases aligning to TRBD1. Trimming cost V 5 bases and J 0 bases; bases outside gene matches: 11. Germline lookup yields CDR1 KGHDR and CDR2 SFDVKD. The CDR3 runs to 19 residues. This CDR3 reads CATSGRSGTGNSGANVLTF. CDR3 in DNA: TGTGCCACCAGTGGACGTTCCGGGACAGGCAACTCTGGGGCCAACGTCCTGACTTTC.

The chain joins TRBV9 to TRBJ2-1, with TRBD2 matching 8 bases. CDR3 length: 14 amino acids. After removal of 6 bases from V and 5 bases from J, the junction contained 7 bases not matched to a gene. In germline, CDR1 is SGDLS, CDR2 YYNGEE. The CDR3 DNA is TGTGCCAGCATGCGGGGGGCCACGAACAATGAGCAGTTCTTC. This translates into CASMRGATNNEQFF.

The genes are TRBV6-2 or TRBV6-3 and TRBJ2-1; TRBD2 matches 7 bases. The J segment lost 6 bases and the V segment lost 2 bases, leaving 1 base of the junction unmatched. CDR1 and CDR2 (germline): MNHEY, SVGEGT. CDR3 length equals 13 residues. The chain's CDR3 is CASSYLAVNEQFF. CDR3 sequence (DNA): TGTGCCAGCAGTTACCTAGCGGTCAATGAGCAGTTCTTC.

The DNA of the CDR3 is TGTGCCAGCAGCTTTCAGGGCGCGGATGGCTACACCTTC. Translation gives CASSFQGADGYTF. J is TRBJ1-2 and V is TRBV7-3, with TRBD1 as a possible D gene (5 bases). CDR1 and CDR2 from the germline V gene are SGHTA and FQGTGA. The CDR3 consists of 13 residues. The ends were cut back, 3 bases at V and 6 bases at J, with 11 bases in the middle. Based on the CDR3 plus reference TRBV7-3 and TRBJ1-2, the full variable domain is GAGVSQTPSNKVTEKGKYVELRCDPISGHTALYWYRQSLGQGPEFLIYFQGTGAADDSGLPNDRFFAVRPEGSVSTLKIQRTERGDSAVYLCASSFQGADGYTFGSGTRLTVV.

The gene calls are TRBV6-5 and TRBJ2-1; 7 bases are a match to TRBD1. Germline V gene sequence: CDR1 MNHEY, CDR2 SVGAGI. J gave up 4 bases and V 2 bases, and 2 bases lay outside the gene matches. This CDR3 spans 14 amino acids. CDR3 sequence: CASSYRGQYNEQFF. For the CDR3, the DNA is TGTGCCAGCAGTTACCGGGGACAGTACAATGAGCAGTTCTTC.

The rearrangement uses TRBV9 and TRBJ2-7; 9 bases are shared with TRBD1. CDR3 length: 15 residues. The germline V gene encodes CDR1 SGDLS and CDR2 YYNGEE. Losses at the gene ends were 0 bases for V and 4 bases for J; bases not matched to a gene: 5. The CDR3 bases are TGTGCCAGCAGCGTAGCAGGGACAGGGACTTACGAGCAGTACTTC. Translating gives CASSVAGTGTYEQYF.

The V and J genes are TRBV5-4 and TRBJ2-1; 10 bases match TRBD1. The CDR3 totals 15 residues. Trimming took 7 bases from V and 4 from J; bases not matched to a gene: 8. Germline V gene lookup returns CDR1 SGHNT and CDR2 YYREEE (reference sequence). CDR3 nucleotides: TGTGCCAGCCGCTCCGGGACAGGGGTTTACAATGAGCAGTTCTTC. Amino acids: CASRSGTGVYNEQFF.

The V and J genes are TRBV19 and TRBJ1-5; TRBD1 is a possible D gene (6 bases). The CDR3 is 13 residues long. CDR1 LNHDA and CDR2 SQIVND come from the germline V gene (reference sequence). The ends were cut back, 6 bases at V and 6 bases at J, with 12 bases in the middle. The CDR3 bases are TGTGCCAGTAGCTCAGGGGTGACTCAGCCCCAGCATTTT. Its translation: CASSSGVTQPQHF.

The genes are TRBV11-3 and TRBJ1-1, with a tentative D call TRBD1 (5 bases). V was pared by 7 bases and J by 0 bases, with 18 bases between. The CDR3 runs 16 residues. Germline loops: CDR1 SGHNT, CDR2 YENEEA. In DNA, the CDR3 is TGTGCCAGCATTATTTTACGGGGGATCATGAACACTGAAGCTTTCTTT. It translates to CASIILRGIMNTEAFF.

The rearrangement uses TRBV5-1 and TRBJ2-3; D may be TRBD2 (5 bases). The CDR3 contains 15 residues. V lost 7 bases, J lost 0 bases, and 15 bases lay in between. The germline CDR1 and CDR2 sequences are SGHRS and YFSETQ. The CDR3 bases are TGCGCCAGCCGTGAGGGCTCCGCTAGCACAGATACGCAGTATTTT. It encodes CASREGSASTDTQYF. Filled out from reference TRBV5-1 and TRBJ2-3, the complete variable domain reads KAGVTQTPRYLIKTRGQQVTLSCSPISGHRSVSWYQQTPGQGLQFLFEYFSETQRNKGNFPGRFSGRQFSNSRSEMNVSTLELGDSALYLCASREGSASTDTQYFGPGTRLTVL.

This clone was seen a handful of times. The rearrangement joins TRBV30 to TRBJ1-6, with D maybe TRBD1 (6 bases). This CDR3 comprises 14 residues. Germline V gene data show CDR1 as GTSNPN and CDR2 as SVGIG (reference sequence). The DNA of the CDR3 is TGTGCTTCAGTTAAACAGGGTCCTAGTTCACCCCTCCACTTT. Translated: CASVKQGPSSPLHF.